A selection of T cell receptor beta chains follows, all from one sample in a study of blood T cell repertoires in COVID-19. The assay was immunoSEQ multiplex PCR, and TCRdb's table has in-frame clones only and misses some. This table has approximately 350,000 clones, 75% to 90% appearing once. Sequencing was carried out using PBMCs or T cells enriched from blood (not recorded which). All receptors come from a man aged 18 to 35 who had recovered from COVID-19. The CDR3 runs from the conserved cysteine through the conserved F or W. The order of the fields is V gene, CDR3 protein.

v_call: TRBV5-1; cdr3_aa: CASSLPGTDNEAFF
v_call: TRBV6-6; cdr3_aa: CASAPEGARFGYTF
v_call: TRBV6-5; cdr3_aa: CASSFPGEHTEAFF
v_call: TRBV7-9; cdr3_aa: CASSPGDRAGNTIYF
v_call: TRBV2; cdr3_aa: CASRTGRVSNQPQHF
v_call: TRBV7-9; cdr3_aa: CASSSGQGDTEAFF
v_call: TRBV28; cdr3_aa: CASSPPWGDEQYF
v_call: TRBV7-9; cdr3_aa: CASIPGGGNNEQFF
v_call: TRBV30; cdr3_aa: CAWSSGETQYF
v_call: TRBV7-3; cdr3_aa: CASSPGGTGNYGYTF
v_call: TRBV7-2; cdr3_aa: CASSLESSYEQFF
v_call: TRBV12-3/TRBV12-4; cdr3_aa: CASSAGTGNGYTF
v_call: TRBV7-9; cdr3_aa: CASSRRRDRGRETQYF
v_call: TRBV5-1; cdr3_aa: CASSSQGRDEQYF
v_call: TRBV9; cdr3_aa: CASSATGTGGSAQYF
v_call: TRBV5-5; cdr3_aa: CASSLVGQGVTNEKLFF
v_call: TRBV12-3/TRBV12-4; cdr3_aa: CASTLGWGELFF
v_call: TRBV19; cdr3_aa: CASSMDRGDEQYF
v_call: TRBV30; cdr3_aa: CAWSVGSSYTDTQYF
v_call: TRBV5-8; cdr3_aa: CASSRNPGQGHNEQFF
v_call: TRBV28; cdr3_aa: CASSLAALGGRSDEQYF
v_call: TRBV28; cdr3_aa: CASSLRYEQYF
v_call: TRBV10-2; cdr3_aa: CASSEHPGIEQYF
v_call: TRBV24-1; cdr3_aa: CATSSSYSNQPQHF
v_call: TRBV7-3; cdr3_aa: CASSLMAGSPLHF
v_call: TRBV19; cdr3_aa: CASSGYGQGPNQPQHF
v_call: TRBV30; cdr3_aa: CAWRGLAVGGELFF
v_call: TRBV12-3/TRBV12-4; cdr3_aa: CASSFTQSYEQYF
v_call: TRBV19; cdr3_aa: CASSAQGARSPLHF